The 25 T cell receptor beta chains below were found in one sample sequenced in a study of beta chain features in type 1 diabetes. Points from the study as a whole: Across all four CD4+ subsets, people with type 1 diabetes showed modestly shorter TCRB CDR3s.

Expressed TCRB transcripts were sequenced, since all the RNA that had been isolated was reverse transcribed. Generated by immunoSEQ multiplex PCR, the TCRdb table keeps only in-frame clones and is missing some. The sample carries almost 350,000 clones, roughly 8.8% recorded once. Their cognate antigens are unknown. Specimen: central memory CD4+ T cells from blood. All receptors derive from a man aged 25-40 years with type 1 diabetes.

This clone was picked up a small number of times. The V and J genes are TRBV25-1 and TRBJ1-2; D unresolved. The CDR3 contains 13 residues. Looked up from germline, CDR1 is MGHDK and CDR2 is SYGVNS. V lost 1 base, J lost 4 bases, and 7 bases lay in between. CDR3 in DNA: TGTGCCAGCAGTGAATCACCCCTCTATGGCTACACCTTC. Translated, it gives CASSESPLYGYTF.

CDR3 sequence (DNA): TGTGCCAGCAGCCCTTCACTATCTGGGGCCAACGTCCTGACTTTC. Translated: CASSPSLSGANVLTF. The chain carries TRBV7-2 and TRBJ2-6; D ambiguous. Trimming pared 5 bases from V and 1 base from J, leaving 9 bases between. Per the germline V gene, CDR1 is SGHTA and CDR2 is FQGNSA. This CDR3 spans 15 amino acids.

The chain employs TRBV7-2 and TRBJ1-5; D might be TRBD1 (5 bases). Trimming removed 4 bases from V and 4 bases from J, with 14 bases in between. CDR3 length: 15 residues. CDR1 SGHTA and CDR2 FQGNSA come from the germline V gene. The CDR3, as DNA: TGTGCCAGCAGCTCCGGGACGCAGTTTAATCAGCCCCAGCATTTT. It translates to CASSSGTQFNQPQHF.

This clone was counted a few times. The chain recombines TRBV5-1 with TRBJ2-1; 11 nucleotides line up with TRBD2. The ends lost 0 bases at V and 10 bases at J; junction bases unmatched: 3. Germline CDR1 is SGHRS and CDR2 is YFSETQ. This CDR3 contains 14 residues. CDR3 residues: CASSLGLAGQEQFF. As DNA, the CDR3 is TGCGCCAGCAGCTTGGGACTAGCGGGGCAGGAGCAGTTCTTC.

This rearrangement joins TRBV7-2 to TRBJ1-5, with 8 bases identical to TRBD1. V lost 5 bases to trimming and J lost 3 bases; unmatched junction nucleotides: 3. There are 14 residues in the CDR3. CDR1 is SGHTA and CDR2 is FQGNSA in the germline V gene. The CDR3, as DNA: TGTGCCAGCAGCCTGACAGGGGACAATCAGCCCCAGCATTTT. Protein product: CASSLTGDNQPQHF.

This clone appeared a few times. The chain employs TRBV18 and TRBJ1-3, with D tentatively TRBD1 (6 bases). The CDR3 totals 15 residues. The ends were cut back, 2 bases at V and 3 bases at J, with 11 bases in the middle. The germline gives CDR1 KGHSH, CDR2 LQKENI. DNA of the CDR3: TGTGCCAGCTCACCAGCACAGGGAATTGGAAACACCATATATTTT. This encodes CASSPAQGIGNTIYF.

This clone occurred many times. This chain joins TRBV18 and TRBJ1-3; 7 bases match TRBD1. CDR1 and CDR2 (germline): KGHSH, LQKENI. The V segment lost 0 bases and the J segment 7 bases; nucleotides outside the gene matches: 0. This CDR3 has 13 amino acids. The CDR3 reads CASSPPTGNTIYF. In nucleotides, the CDR3 is TGTGCCAGCTCACCACCGACAGGGAACACCATATATTTT.

This CDR3 is CASSGYGGDTQYF. The CDR3 DNA reads TGTGCCAGCAGTGGCTACGGGGGAGATACGCAGTATTTT. The chain joins TRBV2 to TRBJ2-3; tentative D call: TRBD2 (6 bases). The CDR3 consists of 13 residues. Germline V gene data show CDR1 as SNHLY and CDR2 as FYNNEI. V lost 4 bases and J lost 5, with 10 bases in between.

Details on this clone: Other DNA sequences within the sample encode an identical CDR3. The J gene is TRBJ1-1, the V gene TRBV2, with no clear D. Germline V gene data show CDR1 as SNHLY and CDR2 as FYNNEI. The CDR3 consists of 13 residues. V dropped 4 bases and J dropped 1 base, with 7 bases sitting between them. As DNA, the CDR3 is TGTGCCAGCAGTGGGCAGGCGAACACTGAAGCTTTCTTT. It is translated as CASSGQANTEAFF.

This clone has only a few counts. The CDR3, as DNA: TGTGCCAGCACCGCCCTCGGACTATCCGGGGAGCTGTTTTTT. This translates into CASTALGLSGELFF. The chain is built from TRBV7-2 and TRBJ2-2; D perhaps matches TRBD2 (6 bases). Germline V CDR1 and CDR2: SGHTA, FQGNSA. With 7 bases removed from V and 6 bases from J, the gap between germline ends came to 15 bases. CDR3 length: 14 amino acids.

This clone turned up a few times. This chain joins TRBV5-1 and TRBJ1-5; a possible D gene is TRBD1 (5 bases). V was cut by 4 bases and J by 5 bases, with 13 bases left in between. Germline V gene data show CDR1 as SGHRS and CDR2 as YFSETQ. The length of the CDR3 is 14 residues. The CDR3 nucleotides are TGCGCCAGCAGCCGAGATTCCAGGGATCAGCCCCAGCATTTT. It specifies CASSRDSRDQPQHF. The full variable domain, with the rest looked up from reference TRBV5-1 and TRBJ1-5, is KAGVTQTPRYLIKTRGQQVTLSCSPISGHRSVSWYQQTPGQGLQFLFEYFSETQRNKGNFPGRFSGRQFSNSRSEMNVSTLELGDSALYLCASSRDSRDQPQHFGDGTRLSIL.

This clone was seen a few times. The V gene is TRBV6-5, the J gene TRBJ2-6; D is perhaps TRBD1 or TRBD2 (6 bases each). The CDR3 has 15 residues. Deletions cut 6 bases from V and 4 bases from J, with 13 bases between. Germline V gene data show CDR1 as MNHEY and CDR2 as SVGAGI. CDR3 sequence reads: CASRIGGLGANVLTF. CDR3 in DNA: TGTGCCAGCAGGATAGGGGGGCTCGGGGCCAACGTCCTGACTTTC.

This chain links TRBV10-3 with TRBJ1-1; the D is unclear. Trimming cost V 6 bases and J 0 bases, with 14 bases left between them. This CDR3 has 15 amino acids. Per the germline V gene, CDR1 is ENHRY and CDR2 is SYGVKD. The CDR3 here is CAIRGQLGMNTEAFF. CDR3 nucleotides: TGTGCCATCAGGGGCCAGCTGGGGATGAACACTGAAGCTTTCTTT.

This clone was counted a few times. J is TRBJ2-2 and V is TRBV4-3; D remains unclear. CDR3 length: 15 amino acids. Germline V lookup: CDR1 LGHNA, CDR2 YSLEER. Trimming took 0 bases from V and 8 from J, leaving 13 bases between them. For the CDR3, the DNA is TGCGCCAGCAGCCAAGAGGGCTGGTTGCAGGGGGAGCTGTTTTTT. Translating gives CASSQEGWLQGELFF.

This clone has just a few counts. V usage is TRBV11-2 and J usage is TRBJ2-3; no clear D gene. V was pared by 3 bases and J by 12 bases, with 4 bases between. CDR1 is SGHAT and CDR2 is FQNNGV in the germline V gene. CDR3 length: 9 residues. The CDR3 is CASSFPQYF. CDR3 in DNA: TGTGCCAGCAGCTTCCCCCAGTATTTT.

This clone was observed a handful of times. DNA of the CDR3: TGCGCCAGCGGCGAGGGCTCTGGAAACACCATATATTTT. This sequence encodes CASGEGSGNTIYF. The chain recombines TRBV10-1 with TRBJ1-3; unclear D gene. There are 13 residues in the CDR3. The germline gives CDR1 WNHNN, CDR2 SYGVQD (reference sequence). V lost 8 bases to trimming and J lost 0 bases, with 8 bases between them.

V usage is TRBV29-1 and J usage is TRBJ1-5, with 12 bases fitting TRBD1. This CDR3 is 15 amino acids long. Germline CDR1 and CDR2: SQVTM and ANQGSEA. J was trimmed by 7 bases and V by 4 bases; bases with no gene match: 8. The CDR3 protein is CSVVSGTGGEQPQHF. The CDR3, as DNA: TGCAGCGTTGTATCCGGGACAGGGGGCGAACAGCCCCAGCATTTT.

The CDR3 DNA reads TGTGCCAGCAGCGTTGAAGGTTGGACTAGCGGGTTCAATGAGCAGTTCTTC. Amino acids: CASSVEGWTSGFNEQFF. The V and J genes are TRBV9 and TRBJ2-1, with 11 bases that match TRBD2. The trim removed 2 bases at V and 6 bases at J, leaving 10 bases unmatched. Germline V gene sequence: CDR1 SGDLS, CDR2 YYNGEE. The CDR3 is 17 residues long.

This clone occurred a few times. V and J are TRBV2 and TRBJ2-2, with 7 bases identical to TRBD2. J lost 11 bases, V lost 9 bases, and 12 bases had no gene match. Germline V gene data show CDR1 as SNHLY and CDR2 as FYNNEI. There are 13 residues in the CDR3. CDR3 sequence (DNA): TGTGCCAGTGGGACTAAAAGGTCGAGCGAGCTGTTTTTT. It codes for CASGTKRSSELFF.

The chain employs TRBV18 and TRBJ1-1; 8 bases map to TRBD1. Losses at the gene ends were 1 base for V and 0 bases for J; bases not matched to a gene: 7. Germline CDR1 KGHSH, CDR2 LQKENI. This CDR3 region has 17 residues. CDR3 nucleotide sequence: TGTGCCAGCTCACCACGGCAGGGGGCTATCATGAACACTGAAGCTTTCTTT. As protein: CASSPRQGAIMNTEAFF.

This chain joins TRBV6-1 and TRBJ1-1; 7 nucleotides line up with TRBD1. The germline gives CDR1 MNHNS, CDR2 SASEGT. The V and J ends lost 3 bases and 4 bases, in that order; junction bases with no gene match: 8. CDR3 length: 15 amino acids. CDR3 nucleotides: TGTGCCAGCAGTGACCTGGGTAGGGGGCTCACTGAAGCTTTCTTT. It codes for CASSDLGRGLTEAFF.

This clone has more than one count but fewer than ten. The chain recombines TRBV28 with TRBJ1-1; D gene uncertain. The V end lost 6 bases, the J end lost 7 bases, and 9 bases lay between the germline ends. This CDR3 region has 11 residues. Germline-derived CDR1 and CDR2 are MDHEN and SYDVKM. CDR3: CASRKQLEAFF. The CDR3, as DNA: TGTGCCAGCAGAAAACAGCTTGAAGCTTTCTTT.

The J gene is TRBJ1-1, the V gene TRBV29-1, with D tentatively TRBD1 (6 bases). The germline V gene encodes CDR1 SQVTM and CDR2 ANQGSEA. The CDR3 totals 12 residues. V was pared by 6 bases and J by 10 bases, with 18 bases between. CDR3 protein: CSVAQGPLGAFF. The CDR3 DNA reads TGCAGCGTCGCACAGGGCCCGCTGGGAGCTTTCTTT.

This clone was detected a few times. The chain carries TRBV6-5 and TRBJ2-5; D gene unclear. The CDR3 totals 12 residues. Trimming left V 5 bases short and J 4 bases short, with 8 bases between. Germline values: CDR1 MNHEY, CDR2 SVGAGI. CDR3 amino acids: CASSEWRETQYF. The CDR3 DNA reads as TGTGCCAGCAGTGAGTGGAGAGAGACCCAGTACTTC.

This clone was picked up many times. V and J are TRBV9 and TRBJ2-3, with no clear D. Trimming left V 4 bases short and J 3 bases short, with 18 bases between. Germline V gene data show CDR1 as SGDLS and CDR2 as YYNGEE. The CDR3 sequence is 16 residues long. The CDR3 DNA follows: TGTGCCAGCAGCCCGCGCCCGAACACGAATACAGATACGCAGTATTTT. Translating gives CASSPRPNTNTDTQYF.